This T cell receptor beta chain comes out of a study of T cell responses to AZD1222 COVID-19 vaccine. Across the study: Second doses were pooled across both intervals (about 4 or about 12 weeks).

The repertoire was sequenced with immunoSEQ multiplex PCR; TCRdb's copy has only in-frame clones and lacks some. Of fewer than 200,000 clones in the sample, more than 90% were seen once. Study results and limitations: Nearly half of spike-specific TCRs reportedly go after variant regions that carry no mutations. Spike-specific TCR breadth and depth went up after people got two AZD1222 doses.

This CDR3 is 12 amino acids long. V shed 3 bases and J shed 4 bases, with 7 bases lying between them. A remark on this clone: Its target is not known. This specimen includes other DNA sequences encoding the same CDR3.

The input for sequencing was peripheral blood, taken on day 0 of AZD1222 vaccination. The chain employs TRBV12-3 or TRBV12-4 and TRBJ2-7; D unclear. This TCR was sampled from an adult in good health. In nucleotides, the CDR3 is TGTGCCAGCAGTTTCTACTCATACGAGCAGTACTTC. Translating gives CASSFYSYEQYF.